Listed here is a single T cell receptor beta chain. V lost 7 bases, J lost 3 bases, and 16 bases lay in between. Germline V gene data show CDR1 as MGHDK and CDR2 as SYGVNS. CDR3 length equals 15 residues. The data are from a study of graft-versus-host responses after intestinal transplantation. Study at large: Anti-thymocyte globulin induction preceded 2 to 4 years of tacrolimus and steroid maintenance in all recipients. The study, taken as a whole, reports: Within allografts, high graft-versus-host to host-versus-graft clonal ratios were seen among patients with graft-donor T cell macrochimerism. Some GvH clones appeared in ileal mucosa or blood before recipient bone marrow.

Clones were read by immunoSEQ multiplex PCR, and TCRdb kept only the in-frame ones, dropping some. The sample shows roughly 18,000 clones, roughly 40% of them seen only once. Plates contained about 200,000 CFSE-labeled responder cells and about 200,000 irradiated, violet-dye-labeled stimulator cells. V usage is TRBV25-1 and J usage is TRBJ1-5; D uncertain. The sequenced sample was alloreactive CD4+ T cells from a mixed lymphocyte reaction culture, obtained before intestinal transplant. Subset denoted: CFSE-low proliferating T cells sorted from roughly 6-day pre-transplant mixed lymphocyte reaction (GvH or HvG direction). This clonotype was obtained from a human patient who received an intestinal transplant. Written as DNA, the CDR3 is TGTGCCAGCACCCCGACACGGACCTTCAATCAGCCCCAGCATTTT. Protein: CASTPTRTFNQPQHF. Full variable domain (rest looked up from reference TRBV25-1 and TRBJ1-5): EADIYQTPRYLVIGTGKKITLECSQTMGHDKMYWYQQDPGMELHLIHYSYGVNSTEKGDLSSESTVSRIRTEHFPLTLESARPSHTSQYLCASTPTRTFNQPQHFGDGTRLSIL.